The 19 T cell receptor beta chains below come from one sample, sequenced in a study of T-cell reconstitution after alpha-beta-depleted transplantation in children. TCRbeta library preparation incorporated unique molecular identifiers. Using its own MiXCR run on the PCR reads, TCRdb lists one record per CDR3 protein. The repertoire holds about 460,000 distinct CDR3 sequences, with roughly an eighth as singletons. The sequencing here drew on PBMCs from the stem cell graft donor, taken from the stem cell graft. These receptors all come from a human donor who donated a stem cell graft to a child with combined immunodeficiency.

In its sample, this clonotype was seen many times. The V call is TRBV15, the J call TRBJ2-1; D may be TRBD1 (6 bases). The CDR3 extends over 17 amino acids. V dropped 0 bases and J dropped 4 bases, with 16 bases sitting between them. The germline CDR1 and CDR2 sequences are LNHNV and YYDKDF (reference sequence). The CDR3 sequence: CATSRDPSPTGYNEQFF. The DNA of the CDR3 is TGTGCCACCAGCAGAGATCCAAGTCCGACAGGTTACAATGAGCAGTTCTTC.

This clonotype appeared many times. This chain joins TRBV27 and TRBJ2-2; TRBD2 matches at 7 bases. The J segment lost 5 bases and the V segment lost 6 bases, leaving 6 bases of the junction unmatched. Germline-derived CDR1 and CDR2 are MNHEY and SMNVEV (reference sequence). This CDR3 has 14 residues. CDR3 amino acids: CASRFFGGTGELFF. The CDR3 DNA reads TGTGCCAGCAGATTCTTCGGGGGGACCGGGGAGCTGTTTTTT.

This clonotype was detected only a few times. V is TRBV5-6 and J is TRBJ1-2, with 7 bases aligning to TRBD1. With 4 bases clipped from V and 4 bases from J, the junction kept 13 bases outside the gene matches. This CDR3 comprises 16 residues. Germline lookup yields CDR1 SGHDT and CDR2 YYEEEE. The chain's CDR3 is CASSKYRDSFPYGYTF. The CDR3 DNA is TGTGCCAGCAGCAAGTACCGGGACAGCTTTCCCTATGGCTACACCTTC.

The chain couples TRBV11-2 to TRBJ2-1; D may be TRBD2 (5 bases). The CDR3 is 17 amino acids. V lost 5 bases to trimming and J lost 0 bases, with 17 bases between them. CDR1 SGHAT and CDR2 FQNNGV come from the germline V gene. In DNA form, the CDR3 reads TGTGCCAGCAGCCCTCAACTAGTTTCCAACTCCTACAATGAGCAGTTCTTC. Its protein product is CASSPQLVSNSYNEQFF.

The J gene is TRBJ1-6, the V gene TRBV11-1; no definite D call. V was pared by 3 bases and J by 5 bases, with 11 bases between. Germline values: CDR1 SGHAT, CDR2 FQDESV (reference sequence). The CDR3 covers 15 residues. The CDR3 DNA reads TGTGCCAGCAGCTTGGGGTCCGGTAATAATTCACCCCTCCACTTT. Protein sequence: CASSLGSGNNSPLHF.

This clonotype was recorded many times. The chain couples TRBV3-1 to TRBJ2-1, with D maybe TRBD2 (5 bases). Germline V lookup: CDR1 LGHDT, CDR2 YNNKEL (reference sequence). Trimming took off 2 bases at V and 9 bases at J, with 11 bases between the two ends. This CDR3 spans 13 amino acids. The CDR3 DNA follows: TGTGCCAGCAGCCAACCTAGCCGCGGTGAGCAGTTCTTC. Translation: CASSQPSRGEQFF.

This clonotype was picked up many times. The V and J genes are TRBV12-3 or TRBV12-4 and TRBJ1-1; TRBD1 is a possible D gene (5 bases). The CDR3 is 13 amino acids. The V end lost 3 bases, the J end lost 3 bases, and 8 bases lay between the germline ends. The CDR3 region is CASSLTAYTEAFF. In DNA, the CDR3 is TGTGCCAGCAGTTTGACAGCTTACACTGAAGCTTTCTTT.

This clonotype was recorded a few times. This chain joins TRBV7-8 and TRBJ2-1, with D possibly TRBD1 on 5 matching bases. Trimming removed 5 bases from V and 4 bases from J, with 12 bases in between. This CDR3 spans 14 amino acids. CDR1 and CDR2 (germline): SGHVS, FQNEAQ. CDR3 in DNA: TGTGCCAGCAGCGAGACAGTCCCTTACAATGAGCAGTTCTTC. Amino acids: CASSETVPYNEQFF. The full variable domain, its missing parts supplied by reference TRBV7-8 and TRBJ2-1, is GAGVSQSPRYKVAKRGQDVALRCDPISGHVSLFWYQQALGQGPEFLTYFQNEAQLDKSGLPSDRFFAERPEGSVSTLKIQRTQQEDSAVYLCASSETVPYNEQFFGPGTRLTVL.

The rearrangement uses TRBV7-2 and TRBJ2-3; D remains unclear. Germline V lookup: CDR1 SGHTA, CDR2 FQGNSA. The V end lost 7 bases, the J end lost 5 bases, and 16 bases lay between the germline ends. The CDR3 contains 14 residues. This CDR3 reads CASTPNPFGDTQYF. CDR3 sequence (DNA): TGTGCCAGCACCCCGAACCCCTTTGGAGATACGCAGTATTTT.

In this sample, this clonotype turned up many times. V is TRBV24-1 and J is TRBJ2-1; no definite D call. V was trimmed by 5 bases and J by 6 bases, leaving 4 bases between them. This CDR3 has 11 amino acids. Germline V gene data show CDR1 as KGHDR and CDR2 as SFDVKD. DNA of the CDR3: TGTGCCACCAGTGTTCTCAATGAGCAGTTCTTC. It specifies CATSVLNEQFF.

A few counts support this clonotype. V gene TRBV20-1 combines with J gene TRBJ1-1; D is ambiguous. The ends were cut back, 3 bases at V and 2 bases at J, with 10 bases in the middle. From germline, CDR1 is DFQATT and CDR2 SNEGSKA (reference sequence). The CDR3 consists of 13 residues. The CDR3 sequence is CSARKKINTEAFF. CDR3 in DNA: TGCAGTGCTAGGAAGAAAATAAACACTGAAGCTTTCTTT.

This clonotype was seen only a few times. This CDR3 is CASRDPGAGYYNEQFF. CDR3 DNA: TGTGCCAGCAGGGACCCTGGGGCGGGCTACTACAATGAGCAGTTCTTC. V usage is TRBV2 and J usage is TRBJ2-1; D may be TRBD1 or TRBD2 (5 bases each). Germline-derived CDR1 and CDR2 are SNHLY and FYNNEI. Trimming stripped 6 bases from V and 3 bases from J, with 18 bases between. The CDR3 is 16 residues long.

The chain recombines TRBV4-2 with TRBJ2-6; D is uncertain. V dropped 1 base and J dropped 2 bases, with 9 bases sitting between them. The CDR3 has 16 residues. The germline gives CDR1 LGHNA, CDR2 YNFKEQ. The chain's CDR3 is CASSQVPTAGANVLTF. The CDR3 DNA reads TGTGCCAGCAGCCAAGTGCCAACTGCTGGGGCCAACGTCCTGACTTTC.

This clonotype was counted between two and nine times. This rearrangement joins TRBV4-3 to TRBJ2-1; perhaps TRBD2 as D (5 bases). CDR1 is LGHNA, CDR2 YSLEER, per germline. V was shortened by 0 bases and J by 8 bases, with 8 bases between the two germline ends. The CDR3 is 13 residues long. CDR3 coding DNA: TGCGCCAGCAGCCAAGATCGCGGGTATGAGCAGTTCTTC. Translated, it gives CASSQDRGYEQFF.

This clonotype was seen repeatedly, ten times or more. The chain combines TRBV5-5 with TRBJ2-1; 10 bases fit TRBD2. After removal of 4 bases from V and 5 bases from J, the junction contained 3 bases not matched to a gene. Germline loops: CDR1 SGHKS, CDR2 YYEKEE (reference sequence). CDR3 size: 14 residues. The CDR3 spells CASSRTSGNNEQFF. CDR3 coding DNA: TGTGCCAGCAGCCGCACTAGCGGGAACAATGAGCAGTTCTTC.

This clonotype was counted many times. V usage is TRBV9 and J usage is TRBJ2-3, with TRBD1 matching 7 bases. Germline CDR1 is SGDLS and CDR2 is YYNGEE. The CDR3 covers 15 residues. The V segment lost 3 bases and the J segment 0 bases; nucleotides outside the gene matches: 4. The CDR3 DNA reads TGTGCCAGCAGCGGACAGGGTTATAGCACAGATACGCAGTATTTT. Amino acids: CASSGQGYSTDTQYF. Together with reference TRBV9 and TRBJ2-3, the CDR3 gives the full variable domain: DSGVTQTPKHLITATGQRVTLRCSPRSGDLSVYWYQQSLDQGLQFLIQYYNGEERAKGNILERFSAQQFPDLHSELNLSSLELGDSALYFCASSGQGYSTDTQYFGPGTRLTVL.

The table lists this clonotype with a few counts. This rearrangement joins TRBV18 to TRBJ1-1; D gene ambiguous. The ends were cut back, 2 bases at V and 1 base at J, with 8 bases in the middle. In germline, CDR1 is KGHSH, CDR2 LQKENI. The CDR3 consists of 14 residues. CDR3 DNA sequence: TGTGCCAGCTCACCAGGCTCCAAGAACACTGAAGCTTTCTTT. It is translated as CASSPGSKNTEAFF. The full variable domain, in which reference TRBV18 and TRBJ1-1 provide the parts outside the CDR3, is NAGVMQNPRHLVRRRGQEARLRCSPMKGHSHVYWYRQLPEEGLKFMVYLQKENIIDESGMPKERFSAEFPKEGPSILRIQQVVRGDSAAYFCASSPGSKNTEAFFGQGTRLTVV.

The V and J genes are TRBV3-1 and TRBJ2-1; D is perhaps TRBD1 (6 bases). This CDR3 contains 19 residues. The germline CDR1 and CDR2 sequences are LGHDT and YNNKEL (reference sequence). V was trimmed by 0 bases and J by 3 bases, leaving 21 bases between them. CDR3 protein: CASSQDPVTGGSLYNEQFF. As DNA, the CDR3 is TGTGCCAGCAGCCAAGATCCCGTGACAGGCGGTAGTCTCTACAATGAGCAGTTCTTC.

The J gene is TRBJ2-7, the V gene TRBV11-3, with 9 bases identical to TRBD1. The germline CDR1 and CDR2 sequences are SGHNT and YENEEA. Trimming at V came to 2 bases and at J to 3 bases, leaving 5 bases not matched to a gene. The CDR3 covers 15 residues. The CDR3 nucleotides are TGTGCCAGCAGCTTACGACAGGGGGACAACTACGAGCAGTACTTC. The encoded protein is CASSLRQGDNYEQYF.